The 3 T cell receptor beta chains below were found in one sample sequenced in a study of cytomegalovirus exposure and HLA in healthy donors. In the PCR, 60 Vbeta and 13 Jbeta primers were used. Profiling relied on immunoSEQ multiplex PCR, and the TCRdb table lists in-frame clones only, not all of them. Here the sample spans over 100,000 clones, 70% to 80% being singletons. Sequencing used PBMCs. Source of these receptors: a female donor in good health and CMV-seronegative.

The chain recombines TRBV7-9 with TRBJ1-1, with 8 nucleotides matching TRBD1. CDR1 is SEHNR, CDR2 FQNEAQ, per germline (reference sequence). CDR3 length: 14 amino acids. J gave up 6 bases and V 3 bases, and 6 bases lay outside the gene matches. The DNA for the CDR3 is TGTGCCAGCAGCTTCTCCGGACAGGGCCCTGAAGCTTTCTTT. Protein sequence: CASSFSGQGPEAFF.

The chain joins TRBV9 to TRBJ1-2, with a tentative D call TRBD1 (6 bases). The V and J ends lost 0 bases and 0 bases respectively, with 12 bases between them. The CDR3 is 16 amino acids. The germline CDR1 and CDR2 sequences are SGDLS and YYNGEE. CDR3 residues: CASSVVGGRSNYGYTF. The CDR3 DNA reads TGTGCCAGCAGCGTAGTAGGGGGACGCTCTAACTATGGCTACACCTTC.

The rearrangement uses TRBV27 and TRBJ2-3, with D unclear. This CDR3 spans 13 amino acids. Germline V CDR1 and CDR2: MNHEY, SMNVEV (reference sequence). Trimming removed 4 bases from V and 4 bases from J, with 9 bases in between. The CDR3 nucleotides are TGTGCCAGCAGTTCCTCTCCAGCAGATACGCAGTATTTT. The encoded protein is CASSSSPADTQYF.